These 13 T cell receptor beta chains came from one sample sequenced in a study of spatial heterogeneity in lung cancer. Antigens of these TCRs are unknown. Points from the study as a whole: Mutation counts in tumors were tracked by counts of expanded intratumoral alpha and beta TCRs.

MiXCR, run by TCRdb on the 5' RACE reads, gives a single entry per CDR3 protein. This sample carries 20,000 to 30,000 distinct CDR3 sequences, roughly 10% of them seen once, and the ten largest clones take 7.7%. Time point of the sample: sample taken at primary tumor resection. The sequenced sample was lung tumor tissue, obtained at surgery. These receptors were collected from a male donor with early-stage non-small cell lung cancer.

The rearrangement links TRBV5-1 to TRBJ2-7, with unresolved D. The CDR3 consists of 13 residues. CDR1 SGHRS and CDR2 YFSETQ come from the germline V gene. V lost 5 bases and J lost 5, with 14 bases in between. CDR3 bases: TGCGCCAGCAGTAGCAACGTGGATGACGAGCAGTACTTC. It specifies CASSSNVDDEQYF.

In its sample, this clonotype is medium-sized. The chain carries TRBV7-9 and TRBJ2-5; 7 bases line up with TRBD1. The CDR3 contains 12 residues. Germline V CDR1 and CDR2: SEHNR, FQNEAQ (reference sequence). V was pared by 2 bases and J by 11 bases, with 5 bases of the junction left unmatched. The CDR3 reads CASSLPGQPQYF. The DNA of the CDR3 is TGTGCCAGCAGCTTACCGGGACAGCCGCAGTACTTC. The whole variable domain, filled in from reference TRBV7-9 and TRBJ2-5, reads DTGVSQNPRHKITKRGQNVTFRCDPISEHNRLYWYRQTLGQGPEFLTYFQNEAQLEKSRLLSDRFSAERPKGSFSTLEIQRTEQGDSAMYLCASSLPGQPQYFGPGTRLLVL.

This clonotype was detected only a few times. The gene calls are TRBV20-1 and TRBJ1-2; TRBD1 matches at 7 bases. Germline-derived CDR1 and CDR2 are DFQATT and SNEGSKA (reference sequence). Unmatched junction bases numbered 10, after V lost 6 bases and J lost 6 bases. The CDR3 loop spans 13 amino acids. The CDR3 reads CSAKLDRVDGYTF. In DNA form, the CDR3 reads TGCAGTGCAAAACTTGACAGGGTCGATGGCTACACCTTC.

The sample holds many counts of this clonotype. The rearrangement joins TRBV7-2 to TRBJ2-1; 7 bases align to TRBD2. Germline lookup yields CDR1 SGHTA and CDR2 FQGNSA. The junction had 7 bases not matched to a gene; V was cut back by 5 bases and J by 0 bases. CDR3 length: 16 residues. CDR3 DNA: TGTGCCAGCAGCGCCTGGGGCGGGAGCTCCTACAATGAGCAGTTCTTC. This encodes CASSAWGGSSYNEQFF.

This clonotype was detected ten times or more. The J gene is TRBJ2-7, the V gene TRBV6-1; possibly TRBD2 for D (5 bases). CDR3 size: 12 residues. Germline-derived CDR1 and CDR2 are MNHNS and SASEGT. V lost 6 bases and J lost 0, with 6 bases in between. The CDR3 protein is CASRGDSYEQYF. DNA for the CDR3: TGTGCCAGCAGGGGAGACTCCTACGAGCAGTACTTC.

The chain has TRBV5-6 and TRBJ2-7, with D unresolved. CDR1 is SGHDT and CDR2 is YYEEEE in the germline V gene. The CDR3 runs 13 residues. V lost 0 bases to trimming and J lost 3 bases, with 7 bases between them. The CDR3 bases are TGTGCCAGCAGCTTGGGCGGATTCTACGAGCAGTACTTC. Translation: CASSLGGFYEQYF.

The J gene is TRBJ2-1, the V gene TRBV28; D is possibly TRBD1 (6 bases). This CDR3 has 15 amino acids. Germline CDR1 is MDHEN and CDR2 is SYDVKM. Trimming pared 1 base from V and 8 bases from J, leaving 15 bases between. The DNA of the CDR3 is TGTGCCAGCAGTTTATCCCCAACAGGGACGGATGAGCAGTTCTTC. This encodes CASSLSPTGTDEQFF.

This clonotype was counted only a few times. The chain recombines TRBV29-1 with TRBJ2-2; D gene uncertain. The V and J ends lost 4 bases and 4 bases respectively, with 13 bases between them. Germline CDR1 is SQVTM and CDR2 is ANQGSEA. This CDR3 has 14 residues. CDR3 sequence reads: CSVGFTVGTGELFF. In DNA form, the CDR3 reads TGCAGCGTTGGTTTTACCGTCGGCACCGGGGAGCTGTTTTTT.

This clonotype was counted between two and nine times. The CDR3 here is CASSLGGGRSSYEQYF. The CDR3 bases are TGTGCCAGCAGCTTAGGGGGTGGAAGAAGCTCCTACGAGCAGTACTTC. The rearrangement joins TRBV7-2 to TRBJ2-7; no reliable D call. The CDR3 consists of 16 residues. From germline, CDR1 is SGHTA and CDR2 FQGNSA. Trimming took off 1 base at V and 0 bases at J, with 13 bases between the two ends.

The rearrangement joins TRBV11-2 to TRBJ1-2, with D hard to call. Germline CDR1 is SGHAT and CDR2 is FQNNGV. Trimming pared 7 bases from V and 0 bases from J, leaving 12 bases between. This CDR3 is built from 14 residues. The CDR3 bases are TGTGCCAGCACCGGCGCTACCTCTAACTATGGCTACACCTTC. The encoded protein is CASTGATSNYGYTF.

This clonotype was found many times. The rearrangement links TRBV7-2 to TRBJ1-2, with D perhaps TRBD1 (6 bases). The V and J ends lost 8 bases and 2 bases respectively, with 18 bases between them. Germline CDR1 SGHTA, CDR2 FQGNSA. This CDR3 comprises 15 residues. Here the CDR3 reads CASGKSGTYNYGYTF. The CDR3 DNA sequence: TGTGCCAGCGGAAAATCAGGGACATACAACTATGGCTACACCTTC.

There are many counts of this clonotype. The chain employs TRBV3-1 and TRBJ1-1; TRBD1 aligns across 8 bases. The CDR3 sequence is 16 residues long. The germline CDR1 and CDR2 sequences are LGHDT and YNNKEL (reference sequence). J was trimmed by 0 bases and V by 8 bases; bases with no gene match: 11. DNA of the CDR3: TGTGCCAGCGGACAGGGAATAGGACGCATGAACACTGAAGCTTTCTTT. Its protein is CASGQGIGRMNTEAFF.

This clonotype appeared many times. This chain connects TRBV24-1 to TRBJ1-2; 7 bases align to TRBD1. Germline V gene lookup returns CDR1 KGHDR and CDR2 SFDVKD. The CDR3 has 13 amino acids. Trimming cost V 5 bases and J 7 bases; bases outside gene matches: 6. CDR3 residues: CATSARTGAGYTF. CDR3 bases: TGTGCCACCAGTGCTCGCACAGGGGCTGGCTACACCTTC.